The next 22 T cell receptor beta chains were all read from a single sample in a study of T cells in Graves' hyperthyroidism and ophthalmopathy. The TCR beta CDR3 regions underwent amplification using RNA transcripts as the source. During a first-round RT-PCR of the TCR CDR3, the HTBI primer set was used. TCRdb passed the multiplex PCR reads through MiXCR, listing each CDR3 protein once. The sample lists roughly 100,000 distinct CDR3 sequences; 35% to 45% were seen once. Source material: peripheral blood or thyroid tissue (not recorded which). These receptors were taken from a woman in her 30s with Graves' hyperthyroidism.

This clonotype was seen ten or more times. The CDR3 region is CASSYERGGNYGYTF. Here the CDR3 DNA reads TGCGCCAGCAGCTACGAAAGGGGCGGTAACTATGGCTACACCTTC. This rearrangement joins TRBV5-1 to TRBJ1-2, with a tentative D call TRBD1 (5 bases). Germline lookup yields CDR1 SGHRS and CDR2 YFSETQ. This CDR3 comprises 15 residues. The V and J ends lost 3 bases and 1 base respectively, with 13 bases between them.

This clonotype was detected many times. The chain recombines TRBV13 with TRBJ2-3; 8 bases are shared with TRBD1. CDR1 is PRHDT, CDR2 FYEKMQ, per germline (reference sequence). CDR3 length: 14 residues. V trimming: 5 bases; J trimming: 6 bases; junction bases outside the gene matches: 7. The DNA for the CDR3 is TGTGCCAGCAGCCAAGGACAGGGTGTTGATACGCAGTATTTT. Its translation is CASSQGQGVDTQYF.

This clonotype was seen only a few times. The chain joins TRBV12-3 or TRBV12-4 to TRBJ2-7; maybe TRBD1 (7 bases). Trimming stripped 3 bases from V and 5 bases from J, with 11 bases between. This CDR3 is built from 13 residues. The CDR3 is CASSFRRGDEQYF. CDR3 sequence (DNA): TGTGCCAGCAGTTTCCGCAGGGGGGACGAGCAGTACTTC.

In this sample, this clonotype turned up many times. The V and J genes are TRBV7-9 and TRBJ1-2; D is perhaps TRBD1 (5 bases). The CDR3 is 11 residues long. V was cut by 2 bases and J by 12 bases, with 10 bases left in between. Germline V gene sequence: CDR1 SEHNR, CDR2 FQNEAQ (reference sequence). The CDR3 is CASSLQGDHTF. The DNA of the CDR3 is TGTGCCAGCAGCTTACAAGGGGACCACACCTTC.

Notes on this clonotype: Mismatch with germline at one junction end may stem from a read error. This chain joins TRBV6-6 and TRBJ2-2; perhaps D is TRBD1 or TRBD2 (5 bases each). The germline V gene encodes CDR1 MNHNY and CDR2 SVGAGI (reference sequence). This CDR3 contains 13 residues. In DNA form, the CDR3 reads TGTGCCAGCAGTGAGGGGAGAACCGGGGAGCTGTCTTTT. Protein: CASSEGRTGELSF.

Points on this clonotype: A junction boundary mismatches the germline segment, possibly from a read error. The chain uses TRBV7-6 and TRBJ2-5; TRBD2 agrees at 10 bases. The V gene's germline CDR1 is SGHVS and CDR2 FNYEAQ. The CDR3 runs to 15 residues. CDR3 coding DNA: TGTGCCAGCACCGGAACTAGCGGGATCGGAGAGACCCGGTACTTC. Amino acids: CASTGTSGIGETRYF.

Note on this clonotype: This likely comes from a read error, as the CDR3 has no conserved phenylalanine or tryptophan at its end. It is unclear where the CDR3 begins or ends on the DNA, so no DNA is shown, and the CDR3 is as TCRdb lists it. The chain couples TRBV12-3 or TRBV12-4 to TRBJ2-2; no DNA check was done on the table's D call, TRBD1. The CDR3 comprises 10 residues, both ends counted. CDR3 sequence reads: CASSLSSGQG.

This rearrangement joins TRBV7-9 to TRBJ2-7; 14 positions match TRBD2. CDR1 is SEHNR and CDR2 is FQNEAQ in the germline V gene (reference sequence). The CDR3 has 13 amino acids. V lost 8 bases, J lost 5 bases, and 2 bases stayed unmatched. Here the CDR3 reads CASGLAGGNEQYF. The CDR3 nucleotides are TGTGCCAGCGGACTAGCGGGAGGAAACGAGCAGTACTTC.

The gene calls are TRBV2 and TRBJ1-2, with 11 bases that match TRBD1. The junction had 13 bases not matched to a gene; V was cut back by 8 bases and J by 5 bases. The CDR3 spans 16 residues. Per the germline V gene, CDR1 is SNHLY and CDR2 is FYNNEI. CDR3 sequence (DNA): TGTGCCAGCTCAGCGGACAGGGGGCGAAATTGGTATGGCTACACCTTC. Protein product: CASSADRGRNWYGYTF.

The J gene is TRBJ2-7, the V gene TRBV10-3; D possibly corresponds to TRBD2 (6 bases). From germline, CDR1 is ENHRY and CDR2 SYGVKD. V was pared by 5 bases and J by 2 bases, with 16 bases between. The length of the CDR3 is 15 residues. The CDR3 loop reads CAISLGGTGAYEQYF. In nucleotides, the CDR3 is TGTGCCATCAGTTTAGGCGGGACTGGGGCCTACGAGCAGTACTTC.

V is TRBV5-1 and J is TRBJ2-2, with a weak D call TRBD2 (5 bases). The ends were cut back, 1 base at V and 13 bases at J, with 11 bases in the middle. The germline gives CDR1 SGHRS, CDR2 YFSETQ. This CDR3 spans 12 amino acids. CDR3 sequence reads: CASSLSGEGLFF. The CDR3 DNA sequence: TGCGCCAGCAGCTTGTCGGGCGAGGGGCTGTTTTTT.

This clonotype was found many times. This sequence joins TRBV9 and TRBJ2-6; no clear D. This CDR3 has 13 residues. V lost 6 bases to trimming and J lost 4 bases, with 8 bases between them. Germline CDR1 and CDR2: SGDLS and YYNGEE. As DNA, the CDR3 is TGTGCCAGCACCCCTGCCGGGGCCAACGTCCTGACTTTC. Residues: CASTPAGANVLTF.

This clonotype came up many times. CDR3 residues: CASSFLASRYEQYF. Here the CDR3 DNA reads TGCGCCAGCAGCTTTTTGGCGAGTCGATACGAGCAGTACTTC. The rearrangement links TRBV5-1 to TRBJ2-7; no clear D gene. V was shortened by 2 bases and J by 4 bases, with 13 bases between the two germline ends. The CDR3 length is 14 residues. Germline loops: CDR1 SGHRS, CDR2 YFSETQ.

This clonotype was recorded many times. V is TRBV28 and J is TRBJ2-5; tentative D call: TRBD2 (5 bases). Trimming removed 6 bases from V and 5 bases from J, with 13 bases in between. The CDR3 is made up of 13 amino acids. Germline V CDR1 and CDR2: MDHEN, SYDVKM. The CDR3 DNA reads TGTGCCAGCAGATTAGCCGGGGTGGAGACCCAGTACTTC. This sequence encodes CASRLAGVETQYF.

In regard to this clonotype: A read error may account for a junction end that differs from germline. This rearrangement joins TRBV5-1 to TRBJ2-5, with TRBD1 identical over 8 bases. The CDR3 contains 17 residues. From germline, CDR1 is SGHRS and CDR2 YFSETQ. In nucleotides, the CDR3 is TGTGCCAGCAGCGTGTCACAGGGGGGCAGTGCGGGAGAGACCCAGTACTTC. Translation: CASSVSQGGSAGETQYF.

This chain links TRBV7-2 with TRBJ2-2; D may match TRBD1 or TRBD2 (5 bases each). The CDR3 spans 14 residues. V was cut by 2 bases and J by 5 bases, with 9 bases left in between. Germline CDR1 is SGHTA and CDR2 is FQGNSA. DNA of the CDR3: TGTGCCAGCAGCTTATTGGGGGAGACCGGGGAGCTGTTTTTT. Protein product: CASSLLGETGELFF.

This sequence joins TRBV9 and TRBJ1-5; D remains ambiguous. This CDR3 spans 13 amino acids. The V gene lost 9 bases and the J gene lost 2 bases, with 12 bases spanning the gap. The germline CDR1 and CDR2 sequences are SGDLS and YYNGEE. DNA for the CDR3: TGTGCCATCGACGCGAGAGGCAATCAGCCCCAGCATTTT. This sequence encodes CAIDARGNQPQHF.

The sample holds many counts of this clonotype. This chain links TRBV5-1 with TRBJ2-7; 7 bases line up with TRBD2. The CDR3 has 14 amino acids. From germline, CDR1 is SGHRS and CDR2 YFSETQ. V lost 4 bases, J lost 6 bases, and 10 bases stayed unmatched. The CDR3 nucleotides read TGCGCCAGCAGCGTCTTGGCGGGAGAGGGCGAGCAGTACTTC. Translated, it gives CASSVLAGEGEQYF.

To note about this clonotype: A much larger clonotype is one base distant, so this may be a read error. J is TRBJ1-6 and V is TRBV11-2, with a weak D call TRBD1 (5 bases). Per the germline V gene, CDR1 is SGHAT and CDR2 is FQNNGV. CDR3 length: 16 residues. Trimming removed 6 bases at V and 2 bases at J, with 14 bases between. The CDR3 nucleotides are TGTGCCAGCAGTACCCAGACAGAGGCCTATAATTCACCCCTCCACTTT. Translation: CASSTQTEAYNSPLHF.

This clonotype was detected many times. The chain carries TRBV2 and TRBJ1-2, with D maybe TRBD1 (5 bases). Per germline, CDR1 SNHLY and CDR2 FYNNEI. Between the trimmed V and J ends, which lost 6 bases and 8 bases, there was a span of 19 bases. The CDR3 has 14 amino acids. CDR3 sequence (DNA): TGTGCCAGCAGCCTGGATGGGACCGCCAGGGGCTACACCTTC. Translating gives CASSLDGTARGYTF.

This clonotype occurred many times. The rearrangement joins TRBV20-1 to TRBJ2-7; the match to TRBD1 covers 8 bases. The ends lost 3 bases at V and 7 bases at J; junction bases unmatched: 5. The CDR3 has 12 residues. CDR1 and CDR2 (germline): DFQATT, SNEGSKA (reference sequence). CDR3 DNA sequence: TGCAGTGCTAGTGTCAGGGGGCAGGAGCAGTACTTC. Its translation is CSASVRGQEQYF.

This clonotype appeared many times. The rearrangement links TRBV7-8 to TRBJ2-2; no clear D. V was cut by 6 bases and J by 7 bases, with 3 bases left in between. The germline V gene has CDR1 SGHVS and CDR2 FQNEAQ. This CDR3 comprises 10 residues. Written as DNA, the CDR3 is TGTGCCAGCAGTAACGGGGAGCTGTTTTTT. Translating gives CASSNGELFF.